What follows is one T cell receptor beta chain and its context. Germline V CDR1 and CDR2: SGHVS, FNYEAQ. V lost 5 bases and J lost 0, with 19 bases in between. The CDR3 is made up of 17 amino acids. This entry belongs to a study of blood T cell repertoires in COVID-19. In assigning cohorts, the study relied on participant-reported clinical history. Study processing details: From reference gene primer amplification, estimates of nucleated cell counts were derived. Clones were sequenced by immunoSEQ multiplex PCR, and TCRdb holds only the in-frame ones, with some missing. D and trimming come from the DNA, and the V and J calls and clone size come from that table. This table has 190,000 or so clones, around 84% appearing once.

The chain employs TRBV7-6 and TRBJ1-2; no reliable D call. The sequence derives from a man in his forties or fifties who had recovered from COVID-19. The sequenced sample consisted of PBMCs or T cells enriched from blood (not recorded which). CDR3 sequence: CASSLTPTESSNYGYTF. As DNA, the CDR3 is TGTGCCAGCAGCCTGACCCCTACAGAGTCCTCTAACTATGGCTACACCTTC.